These 19 T cell receptor beta chains share one sample of origin, sequenced in a study of cytomegalovirus exposure and HLA in healthy donors. The PCR ran on 60 Vbeta and 13 Jbeta primers. The repertoire was sequenced with immunoSEQ multiplex PCR; TCRdb's copy has only in-frame clones and lacks some. The table includes some 150,000 clones, 79% detected once. Sequences were obtained from PBMCs. These receptor sequences come from a man aged 35-49 years in good health and CMV-seronegative.

The chain joins TRBV19 to TRBJ2-1, with TRBD1 matching over 11 bases. CDR3 size: 15 residues. The V and J ends lost 7 bases and 6 bases, in that order; junction bases with no gene match: 8. The germline V gene encodes CDR1 LNHDA and CDR2 SQIVND (reference sequence). Here the CDR3 DNA reads TGTGCCAGTATGGGGACAGGGGGTTATCGCAATGAGCAGTTCTTC. It specifies CASMGTGGYRNEQFF.

The rearrangement joins TRBV18 to TRBJ2-1, with a possible D match to TRBD2 (5 bases). V lost 2 bases and J 4 bases, leaving 9 bases between the germline ends. This CDR3 has 14 amino acids. CDR1 is KGHSH, CDR2 LQKENI, per germline. CDR3 protein: CASSPRTPYNEQFF. The CDR3 region has the DNA TGTGCCAGCTCACCAAGGACTCCTTACAATGAGCAGTTCTTC.

This clone was counted between two and nine times. The identical CDR3 is also encoded by other nucleotide sequences in the sample. This chain links TRBV28 with TRBJ2-5; 12 bases fit TRBD2. The CDR3 sequence is 14 residues long. With V trimmed by 5 bases and J by 5 bases, 3 bases remained unmatched. CDR1 is MDHEN, CDR2 SYDVKM, per germline. CDR3: CASSRLAGEETQYF. The CDR3 DNA reads TGTGCCAGCAGTCGACTAGCGGGAGAGGAGACCCAGTACTTC.

This rearrangement joins TRBV10-3 to TRBJ2-7, with 11 bases matching TRBD2. The germline CDR1 and CDR2 sequences are ENHRY and SYGVKD. The CDR3 has 14 amino acids. V trimming: 5 bases; J trimming: 4 bases; junction bases outside the gene matches: 4. The CDR3 region is CAISTGTSGYEQYF. The CDR3 region has the DNA TGTGCCATCAGTACCGGGACTAGCGGATACGAGCAGTACTTC.

The chain is built from TRBV28 and TRBJ1-1, with D maybe TRBD1 (6 bases). The germline gives CDR1 MDHEN, CDR2 SYDVKM. Deletions cut 6 bases from V and 4 bases from J, with 15 bases between. CDR3 length: 14 amino acids. The CDR3 reads CASSDQGRVTEAFF. As DNA, the CDR3 is TGTGCCAGCAGCGACCAGGGGAGAGTCACTGAAGCTTTCTTT.

A single count supports this clone. V and J are TRBV28 and TRBJ2-7, with 7 bases lining up with TRBD2. Unmatched junction bases numbered 12, after V lost 6 bases and J lost 4 bases. Germline CDR1 and CDR2: MDHEN and SYDVKM. The CDR3 length is 15 residues. CDR3 loop: CASRPLGGIGYEQYF. CDR3 sequence (DNA): TGTGCCAGCAGACCCCTCGGGGGGATCGGATACGAGCAGTACTTC. Full variable domain (outside the CDR3, taken from reference TRBV28 and TRBJ2-7): DVKVTQSSRYLVKRTGEKVFLECVQDMDHENMFWYRQDPGLGLRLIYFSYDVKMKEKGDIPEGYSVSREKKERFSLILESASTNQTSMYLCASRPLGGIGYEQYFGPGTRLTVT.

This clone appeared a few times. The chain employs TRBV27 and TRBJ2-2; unclear D gene. V lost 7 bases and J lost 4, with 10 bases in between. CDR1 and CDR2 from the germline V gene are MNHEY and SMNVEV (reference sequence). This CDR3 contains 13 residues. The CDR3 bases are TGTGCCAGCACCGCGATTGGCACCGGGGAGCTGTTTTTT. Residues: CASTAIGTGELFF.

This sequence joins TRBV7-9 and TRBJ1-1; tentatively, D is TRBD1 (6 bases). Trimming stripped 2 bases from V and 3 bases from J, with 10 bases between. The CDR3 covers 14 residues. Germline loops: CDR1 SEHNR, CDR2 FQNEAQ (reference sequence). CDR3 coding DNA: TGTGCCAGCAGCTTACAGGGGACGTACACTGAAGCTTTCTTT. This gives the protein CASSLQGTYTEAFF.

As DNA, the CDR3 is TGTGCCAGCAGTGTCAAATCCGGGACAGAGAAGGGTGGCTACACCTTC. This codes for CASSVKSGTEKGGYTF. This chain links TRBV6-6 with TRBJ1-2; 7 bases are a match to TRBD1. V was clipped by 5 bases and J by 7 bases; unmatched bases: 16. Germline values: CDR1 MNHNY, CDR2 SVGAGI (reference sequence). This CDR3 is 16 amino acids long.

V and J are TRBV6-1 and TRBJ1-1, with no clear D. CDR1 is MNHNS and CDR2 is SASEGT in the germline V gene. Trimming removed 5 bases from V and 11 bases from J, with 15 bases in between. This CDR3 is built from 12 residues. This CDR3 is CASSLDGLRAFF. The CDR3 DNA is TGTGCCAGCAGTCTGGATGGACTCAGGGCTTTCTTT.

This chain connects TRBV11-1 to TRBJ1-2; 9 nucleotides align to TRBD1. The CDR3 contains 17 residues. J gave up 8 bases and V 6 bases, and 19 bases lay outside the gene matches. Looked up from germline, CDR1 is SGHAT and CDR2 is FQDESV (reference sequence). The CDR3 region is CASRAGRSGTGPTGYTF. Here the CDR3 DNA reads TGTGCCAGCAGGGCTGGTCGGTCGGGGACAGGGCCGACGGGCTACACCTTC.

The CDR3 DNA sequence: TGCGCCAGCACGACCCCGGGGAGCACTGAAGCTTTCTTT. Translation gives CASTTPGSTEAFF. The rearrangement links TRBV5-1 to TRBJ1-1; D is undetermined. Trimming left V 6 bases short and J 4 bases short, with 13 bases between. Looked up from germline, CDR1 is SGHRS and CDR2 is YFSETQ. The CDR3 has 13 residues.

V gene TRBV11-1 combines with J gene TRBJ2-7, with 7 bases lining up with TRBD1. V lost 5 bases, J lost 3 bases, and 10 bases stayed unmatched. This CDR3 has 15 residues. Germline V gene data show CDR1 as SGHAT and CDR2 as FQDESV (reference sequence). In DNA form, the CDR3 reads TGTGCCAGCAGCCGCTCCGGACAGGATGTCTACGAGCAGTACTTC. As protein: CASSRSGQDVYEQYF. Combining the CDR3 with reference TRBV11-1 and TRBJ2-7 gives the whole variable domain EAEVAQSPRYKITEKSQAVAFWCDPISGHATLYWYRQILGQGPELLVQFQDESVVDDSQLPKDRFSAERLKGVDSTLKIQPAELGDSAMYLCASSRSGQDVYEQYFGPGTRLTVT.

The chain recombines TRBV27 with TRBJ2-2; the D gene is possibly TRBD1 (5 bases). CDR3 size: 14 residues. The V gene lost 6 bases and the J gene lost 2 bases, with 10 bases spanning the gap. CDR1 and CDR2 from the germline V gene are MNHEY and SMNVEV (reference sequence). The CDR3 is CASSPGQNTGELFF. In nucleotides, the CDR3 is TGTGCCAGCAGCCCTGGACAAAACACCGGGGAGCTGTTTTTT.

The chain couples TRBV6-5 to TRBJ2-7; the match to TRBD1 covers 8 bases. In germline, CDR1 is MNHEY, CDR2 SVGAGI. J lost 3 bases, V lost 4 bases, and 5 bases had no gene match. There are 14 residues in the CDR3. As DNA, the CDR3 is TGTGCCAGCAGTTTCGGACAGGGCAACTACGAGCAGTACTTC. This translates into CASSFGQGNYEQYF.

This clone was detected a few times. The chain combines TRBV7-2 with TRBJ2-3; a possible D gene is TRBD2 (5 bases). V was clipped by 4 bases and J by 10 bases, with 9 bases between them. The CDR3 is made up of 11 amino acids. In germline, CDR1 is SGHTA, CDR2 FQGNSA. This CDR3 reads CASSSWESQYF. Here the CDR3 DNA reads TGTGCCAGCAGCTCTTGGGAGTCGCAGTATTTT.

The chain combines TRBV5-6 with TRBJ2-1; D not resolved. With 4 bases removed from V and 6 bases from J, the gap between germline ends came to 11 bases. CDR1 is SGHDT and CDR2 is YYEEEE in the germline V gene. CDR3 length: 13 residues. The CDR3 DNA sequence: TGTGCCAGCAGCCCGTCCTGGCTCAATGAGCAGTTCTTC. Amino acid sequence: CASSPSWLNEQFF. Using reference TRBV5-6 and TRBJ2-1 for the parts outside the CDR3, the full variable domain is DAGVTQSPTHLIKTRGQQVTLRCSPKSGHDTVSWYQQALGQGPQFIFQYYEEEERQRGNFPDRFSGHQFPNYSSELNVNALLLGDSALYLCASSPSWLNEQFFGPGTRLTVL.

This sequence joins TRBV11-2 and TRBJ1-3, with D tentatively TRBD1 (6 bases). CDR1 is SGHAT, CDR2 FQNNGV, per germline. The V end was cut by 1 base, the J end by 3 bases, with 10 bases between. The CDR3 loop spans 15 amino acids. The CDR3 sequence is CASSLAGRGGNTIYF. DNA of the CDR3: TGTGCCAGCAGCTTAGCGGGCAGGGGTGGAAACACCATATATTTT. The full variable domain, in which reference TRBV11-2 and TRBJ1-3 provide the parts outside the CDR3, is EAGVAQSPRYKIIEKRQSVAFWCNPISGHATLYWYQQILGQGPKLLIQFQNNGVVDDSQLPKDRFSAERLKGVDSTLKIQPAKLEDSAVYLCASSLAGRGGNTIYFGEGSWLTVV.

The J gene is TRBJ2-1, the V gene TRBV2, with 10 bases aligning to TRBD2. CDR3 length: 15 residues. V was pared by 5 bases and J by 4 bases, with 5 bases of the junction left unmatched. The germline CDR1 and CDR2 sequences are SNHLY and FYNNEI. CDR3 in DNA: TGTGCCAGCAGTTCTAGCGGGAGCGAGTACAATGAGCAGTTCTTC. Translating gives CASSSSGSEYNEQFF.